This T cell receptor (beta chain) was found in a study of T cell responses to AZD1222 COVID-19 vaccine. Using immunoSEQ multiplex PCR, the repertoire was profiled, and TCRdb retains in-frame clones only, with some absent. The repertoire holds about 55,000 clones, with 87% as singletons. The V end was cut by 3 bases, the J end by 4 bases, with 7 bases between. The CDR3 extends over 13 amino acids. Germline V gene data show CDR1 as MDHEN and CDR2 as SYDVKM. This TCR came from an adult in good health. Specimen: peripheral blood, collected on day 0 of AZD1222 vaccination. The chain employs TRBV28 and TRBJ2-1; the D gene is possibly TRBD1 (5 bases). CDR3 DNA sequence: TGTGCCAGCAGTTTGGACAATTACAATGAGCAGTTCTTC. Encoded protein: CASSLDNYNEQFF.